The 25 T cell receptor beta chains given below trace back to one sample, sequenced in a study of T cells in Graves' hyperthyroidism and ophthalmopathy. Amplification targeted TCR beta CDR3 regions from RNA transcripts. First-round RT-PCR of the TCR CDR3 relied on the HTBI primer set. TCRdb itself ran the multiplex PCR reads through MiXCR, one entry per CDR3 protein. Of about 640,000 distinct CDR3 sequences in the sample, less than 25% were seen once. The sample was blood. These receptor sequences come from a man between 25 and 39 years old with Graves' ophthalmopathy.

The rearrangement joins TRBV6-2 or TRBV6-3 to TRBJ2-5, with 14 bases lining up with TRBD2. Germline V lookup: CDR1 MNHEY, CDR2 SVGEGT. V lost 7 bases and J lost 5; bases outside the gene matches: 9. CDR3 length equals 16 residues. This CDR3 is CASKGLAGGFGETQYF. The CDR3 bases are TGTGCCAGCAAAGGACTAGCGGGAGGCTTTGGGGAGACCCAGTACTTC.

This clonotype was picked up many times. The chain joins TRBV2 to TRBJ2-7; 14 bases are a match to TRBD2. In germline, CDR1 is SNHLY, CDR2 FYNNEI. The V segment lost 1 base and the J segment 5 bases; nucleotides outside the gene matches: 10. This CDR3 region has 18 residues. The CDR3 here is CASSEGGLAGGLRNEQYF. The CDR3 nucleotides are TGTGCCAGCAGTGAAGGTGGACTAGCGGGAGGCCTCCGGAACGAGCAGTACTTC. Full variable domain (rest looked up from reference TRBV2 and TRBJ2-7): EPEVTQTPSHQVTQMGQEVILRCVPISNHLYFYWYRQILGQKVEFLVSFYNNEISEKSEIFDDQFSVERPDGSNFTLKIRSTKLEDSAMYFCASSEGGLAGGLRNEQYFGPGTRLTVT.

This clonotype has a handful of counts. The chain couples TRBV4-2 to TRBJ2-3; D ambiguous. V lost 0 bases to trimming and J lost 2 bases, with 12 bases between them. The V gene's germline CDR1 is LGHNA and CDR2 YNFKEQ. The CDR3 length is 16 residues. The CDR3 region has the DNA TGTGCCAGCAGCCAAGATTGGCAGCCGCACACAGATACGCAGTATTTT. It encodes CASSQDWQPHTDTQYF.

This clonotype was recorded many times. The chain joins TRBV3-1 to TRBJ2-1; the match to TRBD1 covers 7 bases. Germline lookup yields CDR1 LGHDT and CDR2 YNNKEL (reference sequence). Losses at the gene ends were 4 bases for V and 2 bases for J; bases not matched to a gene: 5. The CDR3 is 15 amino acids. Here the CDR3 reads CASSREGATYNEQFF. CDR3 nucleotides: TGTGCCAGCAGCCGAGAGGGGGCAACCTACAATGAGCAGTTCTTC.

This clonotype was counted between two and nine times. The chain employs TRBV27 and TRBJ2-1; D not resolved. Trimming removed 3 bases at V and 1 base at J, with 13 bases between. The CDR3 covers 16 residues. Germline V gene lookup returns CDR1 MNHEY and CDR2 SMNVEV (reference sequence). The CDR3 region has the DNA TGTGCCAGCAGTTTCCAATCCGGAGTTTCCTACAATGAGCAGTTCTTC. It encodes CASSFQSGVSYNEQFF.

This clonotype was observed at least ten times. The chain recombines TRBV3-1 with TRBJ1-5; D remains unclear. Per the germline V gene, CDR1 is LGHDT and CDR2 is YNNKEL (reference sequence). With 3 bases removed from V and 4 bases from J, the gap between germline ends came to 19 bases. This CDR3 is built from 17 residues. CDR3 DNA sequence: TGTGCCAGCAGCCAGGGTCCCGCACGGCCGGAGAATCAGCCCCAGCATTTT. Translation: CASSQGPARPENQPQHF.

There are a few counts of this clonotype. V gene TRBV20-1 combines with J gene TRBJ2-3; TRBD2 matches at 11 bases. In germline, CDR1 is DFQATT, CDR2 SNEGSKA (reference sequence). The CDR3 sequence is 16 residues long. After removal of 2 bases from V and 4 bases from J, the junction contained 8 bases not matched to a gene. CDR3 residues: CSARILAGVGADTQYF. The CDR3 DNA reads as TGCAGTGCTAGAATACTAGCGGGAGTCGGGGCAGATACGCAGTATTTT.

The chain is built from TRBV18 and TRBJ2-7; D gene uncertain. V was pared by 2 bases and J by 4 bases, with 15 bases between. Germline V gene data show CDR1 as KGHSH and CDR2 as LQKENI. The CDR3 runs 15 residues. The CDR3 sequence is CASSPDVVVGYEQYF. In DNA, the CDR3 is TGTGCCAGCTCACCAGATGTTGTCGTGGGATACGAGCAGTACTTC.

Many counts were recorded for this clonotype. The chain's CDR3 is CASRDSGRGTYEQYF. The CDR3 bases are TGTGCCAGCAGAGATAGCGGGAGAGGCACCTACGAGCAGTACTTC. The J gene is TRBJ2-7, the V gene TRBV6-1; 9 nucleotides line up with TRBD2. The CDR3 has 15 residues. The germline V gene encodes CDR1 MNHNS and CDR2 SASEGT. J gave up 2 bases and V 6 bases, and 8 bases lay outside the gene matches.

This clonotype appeared many times. The chain recombines TRBV28 with TRBJ2-7; D gene uncertain. Trimming took off 9 bases at V and 0 bases at J, with 9 bases between the two ends. The CDR3 runs to 12 residues. The V gene's germline CDR1 is MDHEN and CDR2 SYDVKM. CDR3 in DNA: TGTGCCAGTCGGAGCACCTCCTACGAGCAGTACTTC. It encodes CASRSTSYEQYF.

At least ten counts were recorded for this clonotype. This chain connects TRBV5-1 to TRBJ2-5; TRBD2 matches at 7 bases. With V trimmed by 5 bases and J by 3 bases, 10 bases remained unmatched. Germline V lookup: CDR1 SGHRS, CDR2 YFSETQ. This CDR3 is built from 15 residues. The CDR3 here is CASRFEPAGEETQYF. CDR3 coding DNA: TGCGCCAGCAGATTTGAACCGGCGGGAGAAGAGACCCAGTACTTC.

As regards this clonotype: A read error may explain this, as a much larger clone is one base away. This chain's CDR3 is CASRGHLLNYGYTF. The CDR3 DNA is TGTGCCAGCAGGGGACACCTCCTTAACTATGGCTACACCTTC. V gene TRBV28 combines with J gene TRBJ1-2, with D perhaps matching TRBD1 (6 bases). V gave up 6 bases and J gave up 1 base, with 12 bases separating them. The CDR3 is 14 amino acids. From germline, CDR1 is MDHEN and CDR2 SYDVKM.

This clonotype has just a few counts. The CDR3 bases are TGTGCCAGCAGCCAAGTCTCTGGCGCCCAAGAGACCCAGTACTTC. Translated: CASSQVSGAQETQYF. The chain links TRBV3-1 to TRBJ2-5, with unresolved D. Germline CDR1 and CDR2: LGHDT and YNNKEL (reference sequence). The CDR3 has 15 amino acids. Trimming cost V 1 base and J 1 base, with 10 bases left between them.

This clonotype came up a few times. This chain connects TRBV7-2 to TRBJ2-1; the match to TRBD2 covers 7 bases. Looked up from germline, CDR1 is SGHTA and CDR2 is FQGNSA. This CDR3 spans 15 amino acids. V lost 3 bases and J lost 8; bases outside the gene matches: 10. This CDR3 is CASSFIRLAVYEQFF. In nucleotides, the CDR3 is TGTGCCAGCAGCTTTATCAGACTAGCAGTCTATGAGCAGTTCTTC.

This chain links TRBV5-1 with TRBJ1-1, with 7 positions matching TRBD1. The CDR3 totals 13 residues. V lost 3 bases, J lost 5 bases, and 4 bases stayed unmatched. Germline lookup yields CDR1 SGHRS and CDR2 YFSETQ. For the CDR3, the DNA is TGCGCCAGCAGCTGGCAGGGGGGGACTGAAGCTTTCTTT. It is translated as CASSWQGGTEAFF.

This clonotype was recorded a few times. The CDR3 spells CASSGLQGKAGNTIYF. DNA for the CDR3: TGTGCCAGCAGCGGATTACAGGGCAAGGCTGGAAACACCATATATTTT. This chain joins TRBV7-9 and TRBJ1-3; D perhaps matches TRBD1 (6 bases). V was shortened by 5 bases and J by 2 bases, with 16 bases between the two germline ends. The germline gives CDR1 SEHNR, CDR2 FQNEAQ (reference sequence). This CDR3 comprises 16 residues.

This clonotype was detected ten times or more. This sequence joins TRBV12-3 or TRBV12-4 and TRBJ2-5, with D perhaps matching TRBD2 (6 bases). The CDR3 extends over 12 amino acids. V was pared by 7 bases and J by 4 bases, with 10 bases between. In DNA, the CDR3 is TGTGCCAGCAACCGAGCGGGAGAGACCCAGTACTTC. It encodes CASNRAGETQYF.

The J gene is TRBJ1-1, the V gene TRBV9; D possibly corresponds to TRBD1 (5 bases). There are 13 residues in the CDR3. Germline V gene sequence: CDR1 SGDLS, CDR2 YYNGEE. V was clipped by 1 base and J by 5 bases, with 9 bases between them. CDR3 region: CASSVMWGTEAFF. The CDR3, as DNA: TGTGCCAGCAGCGTAATGTGGGGGACTGAAGCTTTCTTT.

In this sample, this clonotype turned up once. The junction shows a germline mismatch at one end, possibly a read error. The chain has TRBV5-1 and TRBJ2-2; D gene uncertain. The CDR3 length is 15 residues. The V gene's germline CDR1 is SGHRS and CDR2 YFSETQ. CDR3 sequence (DNA): TGTGCCAGTAGACCGGGCTCCGGCGGAATCGGGGAGCTGTTTTTT. Residues: CASRPGSGGIGELFF.

The rearrangement links TRBV30 to TRBJ2-2, with 15 bases fitting TRBD2. The V gene end was trimmed by 4 bases and the J gene end by 6 bases; junction bases not matched to a gene: 6. Germline V gives CDR1 GTSNPN, CDR2 SVGIG (reference sequence). This CDR3 is built from 16 residues. CDR3 sequence: CAWTGLAGGVSGELFF. The CDR3 bases are TGTGCCTGGACGGGACTAGCGGGAGGAGTGTCCGGGGAGCTGTTTTTT.

The rearrangement links TRBV5-5 to TRBJ2-3; possible D gene TRBD1, 5 bases. CDR1 and CDR2 (germline): SGHKS, YYEKEE (reference sequence). V lost 0 bases to trimming and J lost 4 bases, with 9 bases between them. The CDR3 is 14 amino acids. The CDR3 spells CASSLVGEADTQYF. DNA for the CDR3: TGTGCCAGCAGCTTGGTAGGGGAAGCAGATACGCAGTATTTT. The whole variable domain, remainder taken from reference TRBV5-5 and TRBJ2-3, is DAGVTQSPTHLIKTRGQQVTLRCSPISGHKSVSWYQQVLGQGPQFIFQYYEKEERGRGNFPDRFSARQFPNYSSELNVNALLLGDSALYLCASSLVGEADTQYFGPGTRLTVL.

In its sample, this clonotype was seen many times. The chain employs TRBV20-1 and TRBJ2-3; the D is unclear. Trimming left V 2 bases short and J 4 bases short, with 4 bases between. The V gene's germline CDR1 is DFQATT and CDR2 SNEGSKA (reference sequence). This CDR3 is 11 amino acids long. The CDR3 loop is CSARYADTQYF. The DNA of the CDR3 is TGCAGTGCTAGATACGCAGATACGCAGTATTTT.

This chain joins TRBV14 and TRBJ2-7, with D unresolved. Trimming pared 2 bases from V and 4 bases from J, leaving 6 bases between. Looked up from germline, CDR1 is SGHDN and CDR2 is FVKESK. This CDR3 is built from 12 residues. The CDR3 region is CASSQNTYEQYF. The DNA of the CDR3 is TGTGCCAGCAGCCAAAATACTTACGAGCAGTACTTC.

The chain combines TRBV28 with TRBJ1-4, with 8 bases fitting TRBD1. V trimming: 5 bases; J trimming: 3 bases; junction bases outside the gene matches: 5. The CDR3 runs 15 residues. Looked up from germline, CDR1 is MDHEN and CDR2 is SYDVKM. The CDR3 DNA is TGTGCCAGCAGTGGACCGGGACAGGCTAATGAAAAACTGTTTTTT. It encodes CASSGPGQANEKLFF.

The rearrangement joins TRBV20-1 to TRBJ2-1; 11 positions agree with TRBD2. Looked up from germline, CDR1 is DFQATT and CDR2 is SNEGSKA (reference sequence). Unmatched junction bases numbered 10, after V lost 5 bases and J lost 7 bases. This CDR3 is built from 15 residues. CDR3 coding DNA: TGCAGTGCTCTCCGAGCTAGCGGGAGGAGAAATGAGCAGTTCTTC. It translates to CSALRASGRRNEQFF.